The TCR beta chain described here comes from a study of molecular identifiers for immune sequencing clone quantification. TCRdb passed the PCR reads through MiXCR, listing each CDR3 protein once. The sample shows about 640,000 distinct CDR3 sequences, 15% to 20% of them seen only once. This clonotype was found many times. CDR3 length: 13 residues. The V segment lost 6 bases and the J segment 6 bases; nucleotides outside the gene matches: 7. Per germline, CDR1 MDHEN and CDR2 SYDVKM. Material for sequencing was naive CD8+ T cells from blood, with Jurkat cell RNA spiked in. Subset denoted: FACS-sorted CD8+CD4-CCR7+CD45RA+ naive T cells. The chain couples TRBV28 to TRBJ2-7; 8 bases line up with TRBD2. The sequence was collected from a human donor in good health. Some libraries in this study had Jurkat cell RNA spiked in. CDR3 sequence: CASSHALAGEQYF. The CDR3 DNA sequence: TGTGCCAGCAGCCACGCGCTAGCGGGCGAGCAGTACTTC.